This T cell receptor beta chain was captured by sequencing in a study of control samples from healthy donors and cancer patients. Method: immunoSEQ multiplex PCR; TCRdb's copy keeps in-frame clones and lacks some. The sample includes some 40,000 clones, about 83% of them seen just once. V was shortened by 7 bases and J by 0 bases, with 15 bases between the two germline ends. CDR1 LNHDA and CDR2 SQIVND come from the germline V gene (reference sequence). CDR3 length equals 15 residues. This clone occurred once. Sequenced: PBMCs. The rearrangement joins TRBV19 to TRBJ1-1; tentatively, D is TRBD1 (5 bases). This receptor was taken from a woman in her fifties or sixties with lung cancer. The CDR3 here is CASTRGVFVNTEAFF. The CDR3 bases are TGTGCCAGTACACGAGGGGTGTTCGTGAACACTGAAGCTTTCTTT. Together with reference TRBV19 and TRBJ1-1, the CDR3 gives the full variable domain: DGGITQSPKYLFRKEGQNVTLSCEQNLNHDAMYWYRQDPGQGLRLIYYSQIVNDFQKGDIAEGYSVSREKKESFPLTVTSAQKNPTAFYLCASTRGVFVNTEAFFGQGTRLTVV.